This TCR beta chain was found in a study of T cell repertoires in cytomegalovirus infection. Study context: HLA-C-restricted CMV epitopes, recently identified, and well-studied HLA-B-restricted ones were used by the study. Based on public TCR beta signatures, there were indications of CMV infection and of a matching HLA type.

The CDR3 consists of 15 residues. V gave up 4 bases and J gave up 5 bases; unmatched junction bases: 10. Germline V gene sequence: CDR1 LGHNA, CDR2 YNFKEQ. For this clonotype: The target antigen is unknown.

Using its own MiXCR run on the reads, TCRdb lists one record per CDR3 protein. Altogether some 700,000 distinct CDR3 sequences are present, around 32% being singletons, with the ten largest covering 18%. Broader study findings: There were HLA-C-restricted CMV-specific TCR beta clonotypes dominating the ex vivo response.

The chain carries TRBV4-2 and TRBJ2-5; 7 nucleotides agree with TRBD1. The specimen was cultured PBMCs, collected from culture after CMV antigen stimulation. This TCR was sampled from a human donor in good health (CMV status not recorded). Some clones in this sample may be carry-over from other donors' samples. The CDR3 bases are TGTGCCAGCAGCCGCCGCTACAGGGGAGTGGAGACCCAGTACTTC. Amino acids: CASSRRYRGVETQYF.